This T cell receptor (beta chain) was obtained from a study of T cell changes during pregnancy in multiple sclerosis. The V and J ends lost 3 bases and 0 bases respectively, with 14 bases between them. CDR1 KGHSH and CDR2 LQKENI come from the germline V gene. This CDR3 has 16 amino acids. Clones were read by immunoSEQ multiplex PCR, and TCRdb kept only the in-frame ones, dropping some. The table has tens of thousands of clones, approximately 91% seen once. This clone turned up a few times. This receptor was identified in a female donor with multiple sclerosis, enrolled in a pregnancy study. The sample was CD4+ T cells from peripheral blood mononuclear cells, taken before pregnancy. The chain has TRBV18 and TRBJ1-2; D unclear. CDR3 bases: TGTGCCAGCTCACCCCCTTTGCGGGTTTCTAACTATGGCTACACCTTC. Its translation is CASSPPLRVSNYGYTF.